Shown below are 16 T cell receptor beta chains from a single sample sequenced in a study of cytomegalovirus exposure and HLA in healthy donors. The PCR was carried out with 60 Vbeta primers and 13 Jbeta primers. Sequencing used immunoSEQ multiplex PCR; TCRdb keeps in-frame clones, though not all of them. This table has approximately 110,000 clones, roughly 70% appearing once. Source material: PBMCs. Source of these receptors: a man in his forties or fifties in good health and CMV-seropositive.

The chain has TRBV19 and TRBJ2-1; D not certain. Germline V gene sequence: CDR1 LNHDA, CDR2 SQIVND (reference sequence). Trimming pared 3 bases from V and 3 bases from J, leaving 3 bases between. This CDR3 has 12 amino acids. CDR3 sequence (DNA): TGTGCCAGTAGTATCGGCTACAATGAGCAGTTCTTC. It yields the protein CASSIGYNEQFF.

The chain joins TRBV6-5 to TRBJ2-7, with D maybe TRBD2 (6 bases). The CDR3 is made up of 15 amino acids. Germline-derived CDR1 and CDR2 are MNHEY and SVGAGI. Between the trimmed V and J ends, which lost 5 bases and 5 bases, there was a span of 19 bases. The CDR3, as DNA: TGTGCCAGCAGTCCCATTTCGGGGGACCTGCACGAGCAGTACGTC. This encodes CASSPISGDLHEQYV.

The table lists this clone with a few counts. The rearrangement joins TRBV6-6 to TRBJ2-7, with 10 bases aligning to TRBD2. The CDR3 consists of 15 residues. V was clipped by 0 bases and J by 5 bases; unmatched bases: 4. Germline V lookup: CDR1 MNHNY, CDR2 SVGAGI (reference sequence). The CDR3 region is CASSYSLAGANEQYV. CDR3 DNA: TGTGCCAGCAGTTACTCTCTAGCGGGAGCCAACGAGCAGTACGTC.

This sequence joins TRBV4-1 and TRBJ2-7; TRBD1 is a possible D gene (6 bases). Trimming shortened V by 7 bases and J by 2 bases, and 15 bases separated the two germline ends. The CDR3 covers 14 residues. Germline lookup yields CDR1 MGHRA and CDR2 YSYEKL. The CDR3 DNA reads TGCGCCAGCACGCAACTCCCAGGGGCCTACGAGCAGTACTTC. Translation gives CASTQLPGAYEQYF.

The chain has TRBV6-5 and TRBJ2-7; 7 nucleotides line up with TRBD1. The CDR3 is made up of 15 amino acids. Germline loops: CDR1 MNHEY, CDR2 SVGAGI. The junction had 8 bases not matched to a gene; V was cut back by 6 bases and J by 0 bases. The CDR3 sequence: CASSPGQTSSYEQYV. As DNA, the CDR3 is TGTGCCAGCAGCCCGGGACAGACCAGCTCCTACGAGCAGTACGTC.

The table lists this clone with a count of one. The rearrangement uses TRBV2 and TRBJ2-1, with 11 bases lining up with TRBD2. The CDR3 is 15 amino acids. V shed 7 bases and J 8 bases; nucleotides not matched to a gene: 10. In germline, CDR1 is SNHLY, CDR2 FYNNEI. For the CDR3, the DNA is TGTGCCAGCAAAGGAGTAGCGGGAGGGCCCGATGAGCAGTTCTTC. Its protein product is CASKGVAGGPDEQFF.

Written as DNA, the CDR3 is TGTGCCAGCAGTGATGGCAAGAGGGGCAATCAGCCCCAGCATTTT. Its translation: CASSDGKRGNQPQHF. The gene calls are TRBV6-1 and TRBJ1-5; no firm D call. The germline V gene encodes CDR1 MNHNS and CDR2 SASEGT. This CDR3 is 15 amino acids long. V lost 3 bases to trimming and J lost 2 bases, with 11 bases between them.

The CDR3 nucleotides are TGCGCCAGCAGCCACCTCAATCAGCCCCAGCATTTT. It is translated as CASSHLNQPQHF. The chain has TRBV4-1 and TRBJ1-5, with unresolved D. The CDR3 runs 12 residues. Germline CDR1 MGHRA, CDR2 YSYEKL. V was clipped by 3 bases and J by 3 bases, with 3 bases between them.

This chain joins TRBV4-2 and TRBJ2-1; 11 positions match TRBD2. V gave up 1 base and J gave up 4 bases; unmatched junction bases: 3. The CDR3 sequence is 16 residues long. Germline CDR1 is LGHNA and CDR2 is YNFKEQ. This CDR3 is CASSQVTSGSYNEQFF. CDR3 DNA: TGTGCCAGCAGCCAAGTAACTAGCGGGAGTTACAATGAGCAGTTCTTC.

V usage is TRBV7-2 and J usage is TRBJ2-5, with 8 bases lining up with TRBD1. The germline V gene has CDR1 SGHTA and CDR2 FQGNSA. Trimming took 2 bases from V and 5 from J; bases not matched to a gene: 4. The CDR3 runs 14 residues. The CDR3 DNA sequence: TGTGCCAGCAGCTTATCGGACAGGGCGGAGACCCAGTACTTC. It is translated as CASSLSDRAETQYF. The variable domain in full, completed from reference TRBV7-2 and TRBJ2-5, reads GAGVSQSPSNKVTEKGKDVELRCDPISGHTALYWYRQSLGQGLEFLIYFQGNSAPDKSGLPSDRFSAERTGGSVSTLTIQRTQQEDSAVYLCASSLSDRAETQYFGPGTRLLVL.

Comment on this clone: This same CDR3 is encoded by further DNA sequences in the sample. This chain's CDR3 is CASTDSYGYTF. The CDR3 bases are TGTGCCAGCACCGACAGCTATGGCTACACCTTC. The rearrangement uses TRBV28 and TRBJ1-2, with TRBD1 as a possible D gene (5 bases). Deletions cut 7 bases from V and 4 bases from J, with 7 bases between. Germline CDR1 is MDHEN and CDR2 is SYDVKM. This CDR3 region has 11 residues.

The V and J genes are TRBV28 and TRBJ1-1; 10 bases agree with TRBD1. V shed 6 bases and J 4 bases; nucleotides not matched to a gene: 8. The CDR3 is 15 residues long. CDR1 is MDHEN, CDR2 SYDVKM, per germline. The DNA of the CDR3 is TGTGCCAGCAGACCAGACAGGGGGCGGGGCACTGAAGCTTTCTTT. It encodes CASRPDRGRGTEAFF.

This clone was counted between two and nine times. The CDR3: CASSQDRLAETQYF. For the CDR3, the DNA is TGTGCCAGCAGCCAAGATAGGCTAGCGGAGACCCAGTACTTC. The chain uses TRBV4-2 and TRBJ2-5, with D tentatively TRBD2 (6 bases). V gave up 0 bases and J gave up 5 bases, with 10 bases separating them. The germline V gene has CDR1 LGHNA and CDR2 YNFKEQ. The length of the CDR3 is 14 residues.

This clone appeared a single time. The V gene is TRBV27, the J gene TRBJ1-4; 7 bases are shared with TRBD1. CDR1 and CDR2 from the germline V gene are MNHEY and SMNVEV (reference sequence). This CDR3 is built from 16 residues. V was pared by 8 bases and J by 2 bases, with 11 bases of the junction left unmatched. In DNA, the CDR3 is TGTGCCAGCGCATCCCTCAACAGGGGCACTAATGAAAAACTGTTTTTT. Its translation: CASASLNRGTNEKLFF.

The CDR3 loop reads CASSVGRGINEQFF. CDR3 sequence (DNA): TGTGCCAGCAGCGTAGGCAGGGGGATTAATGAGCAGTTCTTC. V and J are TRBV9 and TRBJ2-1; 7 positions agree with TRBD1. Trimming at V came to 0 bases and at J to 7 bases, leaving 4 bases not matched to a gene. Germline CDR1 and CDR2: SGDLS and YYNGEE. CDR3 length: 14 amino acids. Full variable domain (rest looked up from reference TRBV9 and TRBJ2-1): DSGVTQTPKHLITATGQRVTLRCSPRSGDLSVYWYQQSLDQGLQFLIQYYNGEERAKGNILERFSAQQFPDLHSELNLSSLELGDSALYFCASSVGRGINEQFFGPGTRLTVL.

This clone was found a few times. This sequence joins TRBV2 and TRBJ2-1; 8 nucleotides line up with TRBD2. J was trimmed by 2 bases and V by 7 bases; bases with no gene match: 13. The CDR3 length is 17 residues. The germline CDR1 and CDR2 sequences are SNHLY and FYNNEI. This CDR3 is CASTPPFGGRTYNEQFF. The CDR3 coding sequence is TGTGCCAGCACCCCCCCATTTGGCGGGAGGACCTACAATGAGCAGTTCTTC.